The following is a T cell receptor beta chain sequence with its context. Antigen unknown. Specified treatment: oral pan-JAK inhibitor, 5-10 mg twice daily. Alopecia areata patients gave lesional scalp punch biopsies and peripheral blood samples. In germline, CDR1 is LNHNV, CDR2 YYDKDF (reference sequence). V was pared by 4 bases and J by 8 bases, with 12 bases of the junction left unmatched. This CDR3 has 15 residues. cDNA reverse transcribed from extracted RNA served as the sequencing template. The assay was immunoSEQ multiplex PCR, and TCRdb's table has in-frame clones only and misses some. Of around 180,000 clones listed, around three fifths are singletons. This sample stems from a study of CD8+ T cells in alopecia areata. Study-wide points: Uncertain still, given a single nonresponder, is whether baseline CD8+ expansion links to response. Normal-skin resident alphabeta T cells also appear among scalp sample sequences. Normal scalp had lower clonality than lesional scalp, with alopecia totalis/universalis lesions showing this most strongly.

The sequence came from a human donor with alopecia areata. Sequenced here: CD4+ T cells sorted from blood, sampled between weeks 47 and 50, from a patient treated with tofacitinib. V gene TRBV15 combines with J gene TRBJ1-2; 8 bases line up with TRBD1. The CDR3 region is CATSKDRAPPGGYTF. The CDR3 DNA sequence: TGTGCCACCAGCAAGGACAGGGCCCCTCCGGGGGGCTACACCTTC. The full variable domain, with the rest looked up from reference TRBV15 and TRBJ1-2, is DAMVIQNPRYQVTQFGKPVTLSCSQTLNHNVMYWYQQKSSQAPKLLFHYYDKDFNNEADTPDNFQSRRPNTSFCFLDIRSPGLGDTAMYLCATSKDRAPPGGYTFGSGTRLTVV.